A selection of T cell receptor beta chains follows, all from one sample in a study of beta chain features in type 1 diabetes. Produced via immunoSEQ multiplex PCR; TCRdb's table is partial and in-frame only. Of 120,000 to 150,000 clones listed, 13% were seen once; the top ten hold roughly 1.4%. The sequencing input was central memory CD4+ T cells from blood. These receptors all come from a young man with type 1 diabetes. The CDR3 runs from the conserved cysteine through the conserved F or W. D genes are given only for firm matches. Rows give clone size only sometimes, using once, few, many, or a class for an expanded clone.

-,TRBV19,TRBJ1-4,few,CASRAEDFATNEKLFF,TGTGCCAGTAGAGCAGAGGATTTTGCAACTAATGAAAAACTGTTTTTT
TRBD2,TRBV10-3,TRBJ2-1,-,CAIFSGGSYNEQFF,TGTGCCATCTTTAGCGGGGGGTCCTACAATGAGCAGTTCTTC
-,TRBV7-9,TRBJ2-5,few,CASSPKGGPETQYF,TGTGCCAGCAGCCCGAAAGGGGGACCTGAGACCCAGTACTTC
TRBD1,TRBV19,TRBJ1-1,few,CASLVSGGTGPMNTEAFF,TGTGCCAGCTTGGTTTCGGGAGGGACAGGGCCGATGAACACTGAAGCTTTCTTT
-,TRBV4-1,TRBJ2-7,few,CASSQDGRGGYEQYF,TGCGCCAGCAGCCAAGACGGTAGGGGAGGATACGAGCAGTACTTC
TRBD2,TRBV27,TRBJ2-7,few,CASSTRGDEQYF,TGTGCCAGCAGTACACGGGGGGATGAGCAGTACTTC
-,TRBV28,TRBJ2-3,-,CASSLQGGNTDTQYF,TGTGCCAGCAGTTTACAAGGGGGGAACACAGATACGCAGTATTTT
-,TRBV30,TRBJ2-5,-,CAWSPNRAQETQYF,TGTGCCTGGAGTCCAAACAGGGCCCAAGAGACCCAGTACTTC
-,TRBV28,TRBJ2-5,-,CASAGNQETQYF,TGTGCCAGTGCGGGGAACCAAGAGACCCAGTACTTC
TRBD1,TRBV29-1,TRBJ1-1,few,CSVEGQGGEAFF,TGCAGCGTTGAAGGACAGGGCGGTGAAGCTTTCTTT
-,TRBV7-2,TRBJ1-6,many,CASSLVAHLESPLHF,TGTGCCAGCAGCTTAGTCGCACATTTGGAGTCACCCCTCCACTTT
-,TRBV4-1,TRBJ2-5,many,CASSPGSTIKQETQYF,TGCGCCAGCAGCCCCGGGAGCACCATCAAACAAGAGACCCAGTACTTC
-,TRBV9,TRBJ1-6,few,CASSEAVRNSPLHF,TGTGCCAGCAGCGAAGCAGTGAGGAATTCACCCCTCCACTTT
-,TRBV18,TRBJ1-5,few,CASSPSQGSNQPQHF,TGTGCCAGCTCACCTAGCCAGGGGAGCAATCAGCCCCAGCATTTT
-,TRBV2,TRBJ1-2,few,CASSEATGNGYTF,TGTGCCAGCAGTGAAGCAACAGGGAATGGCTACACCTTC
-,TRBV7-6,TRBJ2-7,few,CASSLGVRGPTYEQYF,TGTGCCAGCAGCTTAGGGGTTCGGGGGCCAACCTACGAGCAGTACTTC
-,TRBV29-1,TRBJ2-1,few,CSVGRGTYNEQFF,TGCAGCGTTGGTAGGGGAACCTACAATGAGCAGTTCTTC
-,TRBV11-3,TRBJ1-1,-,CASSQSGDLNTEAFF,TGTGCCAGCAGCCAGTCGGGGGACCTGAACACTGAAGCTTTCTTT
-,TRBV6-1,TRBJ2-7,few,CASSGPGQTYEQYF,TGTGCCAGCAGTGGACCGGGACAAACCTACGAGCAGTACTTC
-,TRBV6-5,TRBJ2-3,-,CASTIPDGTDTQYF,TGTGCCAGCACCATACCGGACGGCACAGATACGCAGTATTTT
-,TRBV2,TRBJ1-1,-,CASRDSITEAFF,TGTGCCAGCAGGGACTCTATAACTGAAGCTTTCTTT
-,TRBV9,TRBJ2-1,-,CASSVGVGSGYNEQFF,TGTGCCAGCAGCGTAGGGGTAGGGAGCGGCTACAATGAGCAGTTCTTC
-,TRBV7-8,TRBJ1-6,-,CASSLAYRDDSPLHF,TGTGCCAGCAGCTTAGCGTACAGGGATGATTCACCCCTCCACTTT
-,TRBV6-1,TRBJ2-1,-,CASQTGDYYNEQFF,TGTGCCAGCCAGACGGGAGACTATTACAATGAGCAGTTCTTC
-,TRBV15,TRBJ2-7,many,CATSRVDRKEEQYF,TGTGCCACCAGCAGAGTGGATCGGAAGGAAGAGCAGTACTTC
-,TRBV9,TRBJ2-2,-,CASSPLASNTGELFF,TGTGCCAGCAGCCCTCTAGCGTCGAACACCGGGGAGCTGTTTTTT